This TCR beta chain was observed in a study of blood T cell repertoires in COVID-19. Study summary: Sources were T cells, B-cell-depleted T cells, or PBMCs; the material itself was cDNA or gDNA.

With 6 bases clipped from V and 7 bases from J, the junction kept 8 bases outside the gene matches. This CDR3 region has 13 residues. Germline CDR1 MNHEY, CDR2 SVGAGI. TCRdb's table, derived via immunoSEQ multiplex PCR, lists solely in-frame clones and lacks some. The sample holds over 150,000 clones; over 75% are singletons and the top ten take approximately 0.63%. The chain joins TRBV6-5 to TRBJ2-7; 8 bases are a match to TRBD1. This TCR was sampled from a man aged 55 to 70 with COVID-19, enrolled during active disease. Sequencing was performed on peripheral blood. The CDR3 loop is CASRGTGGGEQYF. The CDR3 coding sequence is TGTGCCAGCAGAGGGACAGGTGGTGGAGAGCAGTACTTC.